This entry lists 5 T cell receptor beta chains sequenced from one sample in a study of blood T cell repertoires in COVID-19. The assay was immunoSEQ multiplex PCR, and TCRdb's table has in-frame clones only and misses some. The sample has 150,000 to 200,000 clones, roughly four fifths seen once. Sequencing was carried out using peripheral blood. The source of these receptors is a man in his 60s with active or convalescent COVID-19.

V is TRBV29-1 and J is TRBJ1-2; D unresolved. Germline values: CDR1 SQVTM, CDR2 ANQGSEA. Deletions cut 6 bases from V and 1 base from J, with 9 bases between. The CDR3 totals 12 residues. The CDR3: CSVAALNYGYTF. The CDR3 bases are TGCAGCGTGGCGGCTCTTAACTATGGCTACACCTTC.

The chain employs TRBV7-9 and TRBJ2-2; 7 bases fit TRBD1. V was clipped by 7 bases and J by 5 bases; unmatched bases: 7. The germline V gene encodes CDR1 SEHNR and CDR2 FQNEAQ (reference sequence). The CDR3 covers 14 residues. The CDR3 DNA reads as TGTGCCAGCAATGGACAGGCGAGTACCGGGGAGCTGTTTTTT. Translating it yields CASNGQASTGELFF. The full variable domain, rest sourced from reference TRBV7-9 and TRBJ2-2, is DTGVSQNPRHKITKRGQNVTFRCDPISEHNRLYWYRQTLGQGPEFLTYFQNEAQLEKSRLLSDRFSAERPKGSFSTLEIQRTEQGDSAMYLCASNGQASTGELFFGEGSRLTVL.

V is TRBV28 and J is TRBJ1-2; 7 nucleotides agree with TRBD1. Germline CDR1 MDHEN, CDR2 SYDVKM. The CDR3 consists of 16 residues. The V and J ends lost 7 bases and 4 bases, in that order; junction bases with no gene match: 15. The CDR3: CASTSPSTGPPYGYTF. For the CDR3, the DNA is TGTGCCAGCACCTCTCCGTCGACAGGGCCTCCCTATGGCTACACCTTC.

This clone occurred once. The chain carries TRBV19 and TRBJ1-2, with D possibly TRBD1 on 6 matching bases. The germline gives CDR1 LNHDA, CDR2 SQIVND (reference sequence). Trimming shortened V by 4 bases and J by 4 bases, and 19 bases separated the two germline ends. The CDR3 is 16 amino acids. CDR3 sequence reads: CASSTAAGTGSYGYTF. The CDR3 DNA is TGTGCCAGTAGTACCGCCGCGGGCACAGGGAGCTATGGCTACACCTTC.

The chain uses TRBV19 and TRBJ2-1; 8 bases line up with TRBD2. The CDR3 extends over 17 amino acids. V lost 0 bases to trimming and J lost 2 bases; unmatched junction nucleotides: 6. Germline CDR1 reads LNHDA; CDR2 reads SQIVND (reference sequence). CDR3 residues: CASSIDREGMAYNEQFF. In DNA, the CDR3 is TGTGCCAGTAGTATAGATCGGGAGGGGATGGCCTACAATGAGCAGTTCTTC.